The 22 T cell receptor beta chains in this list originate from one sample, sequenced in a study of blood T cell repertoires in COVID-19. Only in-frame clones appear in the TCRdb table, and some are missing; sequencing was by immunoSEQ multiplex PCR. The sample includes a few hundred thousand clones, about nine tenths of them seen just once. The sample comprised peripheral blood. All receptors come from a woman aged 55-75 years with COVID-19, enrolled during active disease.

V is TRBV19 and J is TRBJ1-5, with D possibly TRBD1 on 6 matching bases. Germline V gene data show CDR1 as LNHDA and CDR2 as SQIVND (reference sequence). CDR3 length: 14 amino acids. Trimming took 5 bases from V and 5 from J, leaving 13 bases between them. The CDR3 DNA reads as TGTGCCAGTAGTCCCCAGGGGCCGTATCAGCCCCAGCATTTT. Protein sequence: CASSPQGPYQPQHF.

V gene TRBV29-1 combines with J gene TRBJ1-2; TRBD1 agrees at 7 bases. This CDR3 is 15 amino acids long. Germline V gives CDR1 SQVTM, CDR2 ANQGSEA. Germline trimming cut 0 bases from V and 5 bases from J; bases unmatched to any gene: 9. The CDR3 reads CSVEDYKGAGYGYTF. In nucleotides, the CDR3 is TGCAGCGTTGAAGATTATAAGGGGGCAGGGTATGGCTACACCTTC.

V usage is TRBV28 and J usage is TRBJ2-2; 7 positions agree with TRBD2. The CDR3 is 15 residues long. V lost 5 bases and J lost 0; bases outside the gene matches: 3. The germline V gene has CDR1 MDHEN and CDR2 SYDVKM. Here the CDR3 DNA reads TGTGCCAGCAGTCTGGGGGGGACGAACACCGGGGAGCTGTTTTTT. The encoded protein is CASSLGGTNTGELFF.

J is TRBJ1-6 and V is TRBV24-1, with TRBD1 identical over 9 bases. CDR1 and CDR2 (germline): KGHDR, SFDVKD. This CDR3 region has 14 residues. Trimming at V came to 4 bases and at J to 11 bases, leaving 5 bases not matched to a gene. The CDR3 region is CATSEGQGRAPLHF. CDR3 bases: TGTGCCACCAGTGAGGGACAGGGTAGGGCACCCCTCCACTTT.

The chain recombines TRBV7-2 with TRBJ2-1, with 10 nucleotides matching TRBD1. With 4 bases clipped from V and 7 bases from J, the junction kept 10 bases outside the gene matches. The CDR3 runs 16 residues. CDR1 and CDR2 from the germline V gene are SGHTA and FQGNSA. The CDR3 protein is CASSSDRDRGGNEQFF. CDR3 DNA: TGTGCCAGCAGCTCCGACCGGGACAGGGGAGGGAATGAGCAGTTCTTC. The full variable domain, completed using reference TRBV7-2 and TRBJ2-1, is GAGVSQSPSNKVTEKGKDVELRCDPISGHTALYWYRQSLGQGLEFLIYFQGNSAPDKSGLPSDRFSAERTGGSVSTLTIQRTQQEDSAVYLCASSSDRDRGGNEQFFGPGTRLTVL.

This chain uses TRBV10-3 with TRBJ2-3; D is possibly TRBD1 (7 bases). The CDR3 runs to 18 residues. Germline lookup yields CDR1 ENHRY and CDR2 SYGVKD. Trimming stripped 3 bases from V and 0 bases from J, with 19 bases between. The CDR3 DNA reads TGTGCCATCAGTGAAAAGGGGGCGGGGAGGACTAGCACAGATACGCAGTATTTT. Residues: CAISEKGAGRTSTDTQYF.

This clone was seen only once. The chain employs TRBV4-2 and TRBJ1-6; 9 bases match TRBD1. CDR1 is LGHNA and CDR2 is YNFKEQ in the germline V gene. There are 16 residues in the CDR3. With 3 bases clipped from V and 8 bases from J, the junction kept 8 bases outside the gene matches. CDR3 loop: CASSHGGQGYYSPLHF. CDR3 sequence (DNA): TGTGCCAGCAGCCACGGGGGACAGGGATATTATTCACCCCTCCACTTT.

This clone is a singleton in its sample. This chain uses TRBV24-1 with TRBJ1-2; 7 bases fit TRBD1. Germline values: CDR1 KGHDR, CDR2 SFDVKD. V shed 3 bases, J shed 6 bases, and the junction held 12 bases outside the gene matches. The CDR3 sequence is 16 residues long. CDR3 nucleotide sequence: TGTGCCACCAGTGATCCAGGGACAGTTGGGCTCGATGGCTACACCTTC. Its protein is CATSDPGTVGLDGYTF.

This chain joins TRBV9 and TRBJ1-1, with D possibly TRBD1 on 5 matching bases. Germline V lookup: CDR1 SGDLS, CDR2 YYNGEE. The ends were cut back, 4 bases at V and 1 base at J, with 14 bases in the middle. This CDR3 has 15 amino acids. CDR3 nucleotide sequence: TGTGCCAGCAGCCTCCATTGGGGGGAGAACACTGAAGCTTTCTTT. Protein product: CASSLHWGENTEAFF.

This clone was observed many times. The chain recombines TRBV7-9 with TRBJ2-2, with TRBD1 matching 8 bases. The germline V gene has CDR1 SEHNR and CDR2 FQNEAQ (reference sequence). The CDR3 is 15 amino acids. Germline trimming cut 4 bases from V and 8 bases from J; bases unmatched to any gene: 9. CDR3 bases: TGTGCCAGCAGCTCCGGACAGGGTCAAGGTGGGGAGCTGTTTTTT. Protein: CASSSGQGQGGELFF.

The chain combines TRBV28 with TRBJ2-5; possibly TRBD1 for D (6 bases). Trimming left V 5 bases short and J 4 bases short, with 11 bases between. Germline V lookup: CDR1 MDHEN, CDR2 SYDVKM. The CDR3 extends over 13 amino acids. DNA of the CDR3: TGTGCCAGCAGTACCCGAGGGGGAGAGACCCAGTACTTC. It translates to CASSTRGGETQYF. The whole variable domain, filled in from reference TRBV28 and TRBJ2-5, reads DVKVTQSSRYLVKRTGEKVFLECVQDMDHENMFWYRQDPGLGLRLIYFSYDVKMKEKGDIPEGYSVSREKKERFSLILESASTNQTSMYLCASSTRGGETQYFGPGTRLLVL.

The chain is built from TRBV7-6 and TRBJ2-2; a possible D gene is TRBD2 (7 bases). The CDR3 contains 16 residues. Trimming removed 0 bases at V and 1 base at J, with 9 bases between. Germline CDR1 is SGHVS and CDR2 is FNYEAQ. CDR3 residues: CASSLAGGQNTGELFF. The DNA of the CDR3 is TGTGCCAGCAGCTTAGCGGGGGGGCAGAACACCGGGGAGCTGTTTTTT. Combining the CDR3 with reference TRBV7-6 and TRBJ2-2 gives the whole variable domain GAGVSQSPRYKVTKRGQDVALRCDPISGHVSLYWYRQALGQGPEFLTYFNYEAQQDKSGLPNDRFSAERPEGSISTLTIQRTEQRDSAMYRCASSLAGGQNTGELFFGEGSRLTVL.

The CDR3 sequence is CASSLAGQGRYGYTF. CDR3 in DNA: TGTGCCAGCAGCTTAGCAGGACAGGGTCGTTATGGCTACACCTTC. The chain recombines TRBV7-8 with TRBJ1-2; TRBD1 matches 8 bases. V trimming: 0 bases; J trimming: 5 bases; junction bases outside the gene matches: 5. The germline V gene encodes CDR1 SGHVS and CDR2 FQNEAQ. The CDR3 runs 15 residues.

The chain combines TRBV3-1 (or the pseudogene TRBV3-2) with TRBJ1-2, with TRBD1 identical over 9 bases. The germline V gene has CDR1 LGHDT and CDR2 YNNKEL (reference sequence). The CDR3 extends over 13 amino acids. Trimming at V came to 4 bases and at J to 6 bases, leaving 3 bases not matched to a gene. As DNA, the CDR3 is TGTGCCAGCAGCCGGGGACAGGGCGATGGCTACACCTTC. This translates into CASSRGQGDGYTF.

This rearrangement joins TRBV9 to TRBJ2-6, with TRBD1 matching 9 bases. The CDR3 is made up of 18 amino acids. CDR1 is SGDLS and CDR2 is YYNGEE in the germline V gene. V trimming: 4 bases; J trimming: 0 bases; junction bases outside the gene matches: 8. CDR3 residues: CASSPSRDRASGANVLTF. The CDR3 nucleotides read TGTGCCAGCAGCCCATCCCGGGACAGGGCCTCTGGGGCCAACGTCCTGACTTTC.

A single count supports this clone. This rearrangement joins TRBV18 to TRBJ1-4; TRBD1 matches at 7 bases. The V and J ends lost 3 bases and 8 bases, in that order; junction bases with no gene match: 6. CDR1 is KGHSH, CDR2 LQKENI, per germline. CDR3 length: 14 residues. The CDR3 loop is CASSPGQAPEKLFF. The CDR3 DNA sequence: TGTGCCAGCTCACCCGGACAGGCACCCGAAAAACTGTTTTTT. Filled out from reference TRBV18 and TRBJ1-4, the complete variable domain reads NAGVMQNPRHLVRRRGQEARLRCSPMKGHSHVYWYRQLPEEGLKFMVYLQKENIIDESGMPKERFSAEFPKEGPSILRIQQVVRGDSAAYFCASSPGQAPEKLFFGSGTQLSVL.

This clone has just one count. CDR3 amino acids: CASTLQAYYEQYF. CDR3 DNA: TGTGCCAGCACACTTCAGGCGTACTACGAGCAGTACTTC. The gene calls are TRBV5-8 and TRBJ2-7; D gene uncertain. Germline V gives CDR1 SGHTS, CDR2 YDEGEE. The CDR3 covers 13 residues. Trimming left V 6 bases short and J 3 bases short, with 13 bases between.

A single count supports this clone. The rearrangement links TRBV6-5 to TRBJ1-1; the D gene is possibly TRBD1 (6 bases). This CDR3 has 15 residues. V gave up 6 bases and J gave up 6 bases, with 20 bases separating them. Germline values: CDR1 MNHEY, CDR2 SVGAGI. The CDR3 DNA follows: TGTGCCAGCAGGAGCCTGGACAGACTTAAGGCTGAAGCTTTCTTT. It yields the protein CASRSLDRLKAEAFF.

The gene calls are TRBV3-1 (or the pseudogene TRBV3-2) and TRBJ1-6; tentative D call: TRBD1 (6 bases). V was clipped by 3 bases and J by 7 bases, with 10 bases between them. Germline V gene data show CDR1 as LGHDT and CDR2 as YNNKEL (reference sequence). The CDR3 totals 14 residues. CDR3 loop: CASSHRDTNSPLHF. Written as DNA, the CDR3 is TGTGCCAGCAGCCACCGGGACACAAATTCACCCCTCCACTTT.

This sequence joins TRBV18 and TRBJ1-3; D is uncertain. The germline V gene encodes CDR1 KGHSH and CDR2 LQKENI. The CDR3 extends over 16 amino acids. V gave up 5 bases and J gave up 1 base, with 15 bases separating them. As DNA, the CDR3 is TGTGCCAGCTCATGGGAGGTAGGAACGTCTGGAAACACCATATATTTT. Translating gives CASSWEVGTSGNTIYF. Filled out from reference TRBV18 and TRBJ1-3, the complete variable domain reads NAGVMQNPRHLVRRRGQEARLRCSPMKGHSHVYWYRQLPEEGLKFMVYLQKENIIDESGMPKERFSAEFPKEGPSILRIQQVVRGDSAAYFCASSWEVGTSGNTIYFGEGSWLTVV.

This chain links TRBV7-9 with TRBJ1-2; D possibly corresponds to TRBD1 (5 bases). V dropped 7 bases and J dropped 4 bases, with 16 bases sitting between them. The CDR3 length is 14 residues. The germline CDR1 and CDR2 sequences are SEHNR and FQNEAQ (reference sequence). In DNA, the CDR3 is TGTGCCAGCACCGCGACGCAGGGCGGCTATGGCTACACCTTC. Protein product: CASTATQGGYGYTF.

The CDR3 DNA follows: TGTGCCTGGAGTGTAACGGTCCCACCCCTCCACTTT. Its protein is CAWSVTVPPLHF. V gene TRBV30 combines with J gene TRBJ1-6; no firm D call. Germline values: CDR1 GTSNPN, CDR2 SVGIG (reference sequence). The CDR3 runs to 12 residues. The V end was cut by 0 bases, the J end by 11 bases, with 8 bases between.